This record covers a single TCR beta chain. Its antigen remains unidentified. The data derive from a study of post-analysis software for immune sequencing data. Study context: Relapsing-remitting, secondary progressive and progressive-relapsing forms of multiple sclerosis all featured among disease courses.

Carried by the TCR beta cDNA libraries were unique molecular identifiers. Researchers reported roughly 510,000 cDNA molecules coming from around 1 to 9.1 million T cells. TCRdb re-called the PCR reads through MiXCR, storing one row per CDR3 protein. This table holds about 500,000 distinct CDR3 sequences, over 35% found once. General study results and limits: F measure clustering grouped samples strongly by preparation batch. Elevated frequency relative to controls characterized roughly five TRBV segments in patients, TRBV5-6, TRBV5-1 and TRBV20-1 among them. Significantly lower normalized Chao1 diversity was found in patients with multiple sclerosis relative to controls.

CDR1 is LGHDT, CDR2 YNNKEL, per germline (reference sequence). CDR3 length: 14 amino acids. Trimming left V 0 bases short and J 7 bases short, with 13 bases between. The TCR comes from a girl between 10 and 17 years old with multiple sclerosis. The chain couples TRBV3-1 to TRBJ2-7; D possibly corresponds to TRBD1 (5 bases). The specimen was blood. CDR3 DNA sequence: TGTGCCAGCAGCCAAGAGGCAGGGTTAGGGGAGCAGTACTTC. It encodes CASSQEAGLGEQYF.